The present entry profiles one T cell receptor beta chain with its context. The antigen is unknown. The data originate from a study of T cell clonotyping in hematopoietic cell transplantation. Overall study results and limits: Pathologically expanded recipient clonotypes increased progressively from day 30 to day 180 as diversity fell. CD4 and CD8 repertoire contributions could not be separated without sorting.

The assay was immunoSEQ multiplex PCR, and TCRdb's table has in-frame clones only and misses some. The sample includes 15,000 to 20,000 clones, nearly 95% of them seen just once. The V gene's germline CDR1 is ENHRY and CDR2 SYGVKD. The CDR3 runs 15 residues. V lost 6 bases to trimming and J lost 1 base, with 13 bases between them. The sequenced sample consisted of peripheral blood mononuclear cells. The chain joins TRBV10-3 to TRBJ1-5; D unclear. This receptor was identified in a man aged 40-55 years in good health. Some clones in this sample may be carry-over from other donors' samples. The CDR3 DNA reads as TGTGCCATCAGCGTTAAGGACCTAAGCAATCAGCCCCAGCATTTT. Encoded protein: CAISVKDLSNQPQHF.